This passage covers 26 T cell receptor beta chains from one sample sequenced in a study of blood T cells in healthy people across ages. Primers used in a second PCR of about 6 to 11 cycles were a sample-barcoded 5' primer and a J-beta primer mix. TCRdb processed the 5' RACE reads anew with MiXCR; each CDR3 protein has one entry. This sample has just under 900,000 distinct CDR3 sequences, with 25% to 35% found just once. The sample comprised blood. The receptor set was obtained from a woman aged 80 or over in good health.

Comment on this clonotype: Possible read error: a much larger clone is one base away. V is TRBV7-2 and J is TRBJ1-6, with unresolved D. Germline loops: CDR1 SGHTA, CDR2 FQGNSA. The V gene lost 3 bases and the J gene lost 5 bases, with 14 bases spanning the gap. CDR3 length equals 16 residues. The chain's CDR3 is CASSFRAAPNNSPLHF. The DNA for the CDR3 is TGTGCCAGCAGCTTCCGGGCTGCACCCAATAATTCACCCCTCCACTTT.

This clonotype has at least ten counts. V and J are TRBV5-4 and TRBJ2-1; the match to TRBD2 covers 14 bases. This CDR3 is built from 18 residues. With 4 bases clipped from V and 4 bases from J, the junction kept 10 bases outside the gene matches. Germline loops: CDR1 SGHNT, CDR2 YYREEE (reference sequence). The chain's CDR3 is CASSTGTSGGGSYNEQFF. DNA for the CDR3: TGTGCCAGCAGCACCGGGACTAGCGGGGGCGGGTCATACAATGAGCAGTTCTTC.

This clonotype has a count of ten or more. This chain joins TRBV4-2 and TRBJ2-6, with 7 positions matching TRBD2. Germline lookup yields CDR1 LGHNA and CDR2 YNFKEQ. Unmatched junction bases numbered 6, after V lost 0 bases and J lost 4 bases. The CDR3 sequence is 17 residues long. The CDR3 sequence: CASSQDWGGTGANVLTF. DNA for the CDR3: TGTGCCAGCAGCCAAGATTGGGGGGGAACAGGGGCCAACGTCCTGACTTTC.

This clonotype was counted at least ten times. In nucleotides, the CDR3 is TGTGCCAGCAGCTATCAGGGAGGCCAAGAGACCCAGTACTTC. Its protein is CASSYQGGQETQYF. V and J are TRBV7-9 and TRBJ2-5; D might be TRBD2 (6 bases). V lost 4 bases and J lost 1, with 10 bases in between. The CDR3 loop spans 14 amino acids. The germline CDR1 and CDR2 sequences are SEHNR and FQNEAQ (reference sequence).

About this clonotype: This may arise from a read error, as a much more abundant clone is one base away. V usage is TRBV6-1 and J usage is TRBJ2-5; no clear D. In germline, CDR1 is MNHNS, CDR2 SASEGT. This CDR3 comprises 14 residues. Trimming removed 5 bases from V and 5 bases from J, with 15 bases in between. CDR3: CASSTQNGSETQYF. In DNA form, the CDR3 reads TGTGCCAGCAGTACCCAGAACGGAAGCGAGACCCAGTACTTC.

At least ten counts were recorded for this clonotype. The chain recombines TRBV2 with TRBJ2-1, with TRBD2 identical over 13 bases. The CDR3 loop spans 15 amino acids. The ends lost 8 bases at V and 3 bases at J; junction bases unmatched: 4. The germline V gene has CDR1 SNHLY and CDR2 FYNNEI. This CDR3 reads CASGRLAGGYNEQFF. The CDR3 DNA follows: TGTGCCAGCGGACGACTAGCGGGGGGCTACAATGAGCAGTTCTTC.

In its sample, this clonotype was seen many times. This chain links TRBV7-2 with TRBJ2-3, with a weak D call TRBD2 (6 bases). Germline CDR1 and CDR2: SGHTA and FQGNSA. The V gene lost 0 bases and the J gene lost 1 base, with 14 bases spanning the gap. CDR3 length equals 17 residues. This chain's CDR3 is CASSLAGGPSGTDTQYF. The CDR3 region has the DNA TGTGCCAGCAGCTTAGCGGGGGGACCCTCCGGCACAGATACGCAGTATTTT.

This clonotype occurred many times. The junction and the germline gene differ at one end; a read error may be behind it. CDR3 residues: CANSLRLDGSYEQYF. CDR3 DNA: TGTGCCAACAGCTTAAGGCTAGATGGCTCCTACGAGCAGTACTTC. The genes are TRBV7-8 and TRBJ2-7; D ambiguous. There are 15 residues in the CDR3. CDR1 SGHVS and CDR2 FQNEAQ come from the germline V gene.

This clonotype was seen a few times. This sequence may be a read error, since a much larger clone differs from it by one base. The CDR3 reads CASSWGQGHYGYTF. The CDR3 DNA sequence: TGTGCCAGCAGCTGGGGACAGGGCCACTATGGCTACACCTTC. This chain connects TRBV5-5 to TRBJ1-2; 9 nucleotides align to TRBD1. In germline, CDR1 is SGHKS, CDR2 YYEKEE (reference sequence). V trimming: 3 bases; J trimming: 3 bases; junction bases outside the gene matches: 3. The CDR3 totals 14 residues.

This clonotype has only a few counts. Relative to the germline gene, one junction end is altered; a read error may explain this. V and J are TRBV7-2 and TRBJ1-4, with D perhaps TRBD1 (6 bases). This CDR3 has 16 residues. Germline V gene sequence: CDR1 SGHTA, CDR2 FQGNSA. DNA for the CDR3: TGTGCCAGCAGCCGAGGACCCCCGGGGGGCGGTGAAAAACGGTTTTTT. Protein: CASSRGPPGGGEKRFF.

The V and J genes are TRBV25-1 and TRBJ1-1, with no clear D. Trimming pared 5 bases from V and 11 bases from J, leaving 21 bases between. This CDR3 comprises 14 residues. Germline V CDR1 and CDR2: MGHDK, SYGVNS. CDR3 coding DNA: TGTGCCAGCAGTTTACCCGGACGGCCGATCGGGGCTTTCTTT. Protein sequence: CASSLPGRPIGAFF.

This clonotype was seen more than once but under ten times. This chain links TRBV7-2 with TRBJ2-2; D gene uncertain. In germline, CDR1 is SGHTA, CDR2 FQGNSA. CDR3 length: 13 amino acids. The V end was cut by 8 bases, the J end by 0 bases, with 7 bases between. CDR3 residues: CASAPSNTGELFF. The CDR3 region has the DNA TGTGCCAGCGCCCCTTCGAACACCGGGGAGCTGTTTTTT.

This clonotype was observed many times. CDR3 bases: TGTGCCAGCAGTGGCCGGGACGGACCATACGAGCAGTACTTC. Translating it yields CASSGRDGPYEQYF. This chain joins TRBV6-1 and TRBJ2-7; TRBD1 or TRBD2 may be the D gene (5 bases each). Germline lookup yields CDR1 MNHNS and CDR2 SASEGT. The CDR3 runs 14 residues. Trimming removed 4 bases from V and 4 bases from J, with 14 bases in between.

This clonotype has ten or more counts. DNA for the CDR3: TGTGCCAGCAGCTTAATCGGCTTCGGGGGGGCCGATGAGCAGTTCTTC. It encodes CASSLIGFGGADEQFF. The chain links TRBV7-2 to TRBJ2-1; TRBD2 matches 8 bases. CDR3 length: 16 amino acids. CDR1 and CDR2 (germline): SGHTA, FQGNSA. With 2 bases clipped from V and 8 bases from J, the junction kept 11 bases outside the gene matches.

This rearrangement joins TRBV15 to TRBJ2-7, with D tentatively TRBD2 (6 bases). The V and J ends lost 6 bases and 0 bases respectively, with 9 bases between them. The CDR3 runs 13 residues. Per germline, CDR1 LNHNV and CDR2 YYDKDF (reference sequence). The CDR3 reads CATRAGSSYEQYF. The DNA of the CDR3 is TGTGCCACCAGGGCCGGGAGCTCCTACGAGCAGTACTTC.

The rearrangement joins TRBV20-1 to TRBJ1-1; D gene unclear. The V and J ends lost 6 bases and 0 bases respectively, with 20 bases between them. The CDR3 totals 16 residues. Germline V CDR1 and CDR2: DFQATT, SNEGSKA (reference sequence). CDR3 sequence reads: CSAYVLGRPMNTEAFF. The DNA for the CDR3 is TGCAGTGCCTACGTTCTCGGGAGGCCCATGAACACTGAAGCTTTCTTT.

This clonotype was recorded many times. The chain links TRBV28 to TRBJ1-1; TRBD1 matches at 7 bases. Trimming cost V 5 bases and J 3 bases; bases outside gene matches: 6. The CDR3 runs 14 residues. CDR1 MDHEN and CDR2 SYDVKM come from the germline V gene. CDR3 sequence (DNA): TGTGCCAGCAGTAGCCAGGGGGAGGACACTGAAGCTTTCTTT. It is translated as CASSSQGEDTEAFF.

This clonotype was recorded at least ten times. J is TRBJ2-3 and V is TRBV20-1; D is uncertain. CDR1 DFQATT and CDR2 SNEGSKA come from the germline V gene (reference sequence). CDR3 length: 12 amino acids. Trimming took off 5 bases at V and 6 bases at J, with 12 bases between the two ends. Here the CDR3 DNA reads TGCAGTGCTCTCCGACCTCACGATACGCAGTATTTT. It yields the protein CSALRPHDTQYF.

This clonotype was observed at least ten times. The rearrangement links TRBV7-2 to TRBJ2-5; no definite D call. The germline V gene has CDR1 SGHTA and CDR2 FQGNSA. The V end lost 5 bases, the J end lost 1 base, and 17 bases lay between the germline ends. CDR3 length: 16 residues. The CDR3 DNA sequence: TGTGCCAGCAGCGTCGCTTCTCACTCACCCCAAGAGACCCAGTACTTC. It translates to CASSVASHSPQETQYF.

In its sample, this clonotype was seen many times. This chain uses TRBV6-5 with TRBJ2-7; 8 bases agree with TRBD1. With 0 bases clipped from V and 0 bases from J, the junction kept 4 bases outside the gene matches. The CDR3 totals 16 residues. From germline, CDR1 is MNHEY and CDR2 SVGAGI. The CDR3 region is CASSYSTGEASYEQYF. The CDR3 DNA is TGTGCCAGCAGTTACTCGACAGGGGAGGCCTCCTACGAGCAGTACTTC.

The genes are TRBV7-2 and TRBJ2-2, with 7 bases aligning to TRBD1. CDR3 length equals 16 residues. V dropped 2 bases and J dropped 0; count of bases not matched to a gene: 3. Germline V lookup: CDR1 SGHTA, CDR2 FQGNSA. In DNA, the CDR3 is TGTGCCAGCAGCTTATCGGGACAGACGAACACCGGGGAGCTGTTTTTT. This encodes CASSLSGQTNTGELFF.

This clonotype was seen ten or more times. The chain employs TRBV6-5 and TRBJ2-5, with TRBD2 matching 7 bases. After removal of 2 bases from V and 5 bases from J, the junction contained 14 bases not matched to a gene. The V gene's germline CDR1 is MNHEY and CDR2 SVGAGI. This CDR3 has 17 amino acids. This chain's CDR3 is CASSYRALAGVKETQYF. CDR3 nucleotide sequence: TGTGCCAGCAGTTACAGGGCCCTGGCGGGGGTAAAGGAGACCCAGTACTTC.

This sequence joins TRBV4-3 and TRBJ1-4; no definite D call. This CDR3 is 21 amino acids long. Germline V gene lookup returns CDR1 LGHNA and CDR2 YSLEER. Trimming pared 4 bases from V and 7 bases from J, leaving 34 bases between. CDR3 coding DNA: TGCGCCAGCAGCCCTTTTTTTGAACATAAGGGTTCTCTCTGGGTTTGTGAAAAACTGTTTTTT. It is translated as CASSPFFEHKGSLWVCEKLFF.

This clonotype was observed many times. V usage is TRBV6-6 and J usage is TRBJ2-6, with 10 positions matching TRBD1. Per the germline V gene, CDR1 is MNHNY and CDR2 is SVGAGI (reference sequence). CDR3 length: 17 residues. The ends lost 2 bases at V and 0 bases at J; junction bases unmatched: 1. The CDR3 spells CASSYGTGVSGANVLTF. The CDR3 DNA follows: TGTGCCAGCAGTTACGGGACAGGGGTCTCTGGGGCCAACGTCCTGACTTTC.

This clonotype came up many times. The rearrangement uses TRBV20-1 and TRBJ1-2, with TRBD1 identical over 9 bases. The CDR3 runs 14 residues. V lost 5 bases and J lost 6; bases outside the gene matches: 10. Germline CDR1 reads DFQATT; CDR2 reads SNEGSKA (reference sequence). The CDR3 loop is CSALHPGQGNGYTF. The CDR3 nucleotides read TGCAGTGCTCTTCACCCGGGACAGGGTAATGGCTACACCTTC.

This clonotype was observed many times. The rearrangement uses TRBV20-1 and TRBJ2-4, with TRBD1 as a possible D gene (6 bases). CDR1 and CDR2 from the germline V gene are DFQATT and SNEGSKA (reference sequence). The ends were cut back, 4 bases at V and 5 bases at J, with 12 bases in the middle. The CDR3 spans 13 residues. CDR3 protein: CSAIQGLQNIQYF. In DNA, the CDR3 is TGCAGTGCTATTCAGGGGCTTCAAAACATTCAGTACTTC.